These T cell receptor beta chains were read from a single sample in a study of cytomegalovirus exposure and HLA in healthy donors. Sequenced by immunoSEQ multiplex PCR; TCRdb stores in-frame clones only, minus some. The table has 80,000 to 90,000 clones, about 75% seen once. Material for sequencing was PBMCs. The receptors derive from a man in his forties in good health and CMV-seronegative. CDR3s include the opening cysteine and the closing phenylalanine or tryptophan. The D gene is left open where the match is weak. For some rows the clone size is stated as once, few or many, or as a class when expanded; others skip it.

v_call: TRBV6-5; j_call: TRBJ2-7; d_call: .; clone_size: .; cdr3_aa: CASRPTGFYEQYF; cdr3_nt: TGTGCCAGCAGACCCACAGGATTCTACGAGCAGTACTTC
v_call: TRBV5-1; j_call: TRBJ1-1; d_call: .; clone_size: .; cdr3_aa: CASSLDPVNTEAFF; cdr3_nt: TGCGCCAGCAGCTTGGATCCAGTGAACACTGAAGCTTTCTTT
v_call: TRBV4-1; j_call: TRBJ2-5; d_call: .; clone_size: .; cdr3_aa: CASSQLILGQETQYF; cdr3_nt: TGCGCCAGCAGCCAACTTATTTTGGGGCAGGAGACCCAGTACTTC
v_call: TRBV28; j_call: TRBJ1-1; d_call: TRBD1; clone_size: .; cdr3_aa: CASSLWRPGQGVGDTEAFF; cdr3_nt: TGTGCCAGCAGTTTATGGAGACCGGGACAGGGGGTCGGCGACACTGAAGCTTTCTTT
v_call: TRBV7-8; j_call: TRBJ1-5; d_call: TRBD1; clone_size: .; cdr3_aa: CASSTPPTGGALRSNQPQHF; cdr3_nt: TGTGCCAGCAGCACTCCACCGACAGGGGGCGCGTTGAGAAGCAATCAGCCCCAGCATTTT
v_call: TRBV10-3; j_call: TRBJ2-5; d_call: TRBD1; clone_size: few; cdr3_aa: CAISAGQGGQETQYF; cdr3_nt: TGTGCCATCAGTGCGGGACAGGGGGGCCAAGAGACCCAGTACTTC
v_call: TRBV9; j_call: TRBJ1-5; d_call: TRBD1; clone_size: .; cdr3_aa: CASSAGTGGSQPQHF; cdr3_nt: TGTGCCAGCAGCGCTGGGACAGGGGGCAGCCAGCCCCAGCATTTT
v_call: TRBV5-1; j_call: TRBJ2-5; d_call: .; clone_size: .; cdr3_aa: CASSIPGTQETQYF; cdr3_nt: TGCGCCAGCAGCATACCGGGAACCCAAGAGACCCAGTACTTC
v_call: TRBV4-1; j_call: TRBJ1-1; d_call: .; clone_size: .; cdr3_aa: CASSQTGRDTEAFF; cdr3_nt: TGCGCCAGCAGCCAGACAGGCCGGGACACTGAAGCTTTCTTT
v_call: TRBV6-4; j_call: TRBJ2-7; d_call: .; clone_size: few; cdr3_aa: CASTTFGDTGYEQYF; cdr3_nt: TGTGCCAGCACCACCTTTGGGGACACTGGATACGAGCAGTACTTC
v_call: TRBV6-1; j_call: TRBJ2-3; d_call: .; clone_size: .; cdr3_aa: CASSEALYLDTQYF; cdr3_nt: TGTGCCAGCAGTGAAGCACTATACTTGGATACGCAGTATTTT
v_call: TRBV25-1; j_call: TRBJ1-6; d_call: .; clone_size: few; cdr3_aa: CASSESTTSPPLHF; cdr3_nt: TGTGCCAGCAGTGAATCCACAACAAGTCCACCCCTCCACTTT
v_call: TRBV5-1; j_call: TRBJ2-7; d_call: TRBD2; clone_size: few; cdr3_aa: CASSPTSGLGEQYF; cdr3_nt: TGCGCCAGCAGTCCGACTAGCGGGCTGGGTGAGCAGTACTTC
v_call: TRBV4-2; j_call: TRBJ2-3; d_call: TRBD1; clone_size: .; cdr3_aa: CASSQPGQGTDTQYF; cdr3_nt: TGTGCCAGCAGCCAACCGGGACAGGGCACAGATACGCAGTATTTT
v_call: TRBV6-5; j_call: TRBJ2-7; d_call: TRBD2; clone_size: few; cdr3_aa: CASSGLGGPGYEQYF; cdr3_nt: TGTGCCAGCAGTGGACTAGGAGGGCCCGGTTACGAGCAGTACTTC
v_call: TRBV7-9; j_call: TRBJ1-4; d_call: TRBD1; clone_size: .; cdr3_aa: CASSPGGQGRINEKLFF; cdr3_nt: TGTGCCAGCAGCCCAGGGGGACAAGGAAGAATTAATGAAAAGCTGTTTTTT
v_call: TRBV4-1; j_call: TRBJ1-3; d_call: .; clone_size: .; cdr3_aa: CASSQFTGLSGNTIYF; cdr3_nt: TGCGCCAGCAGCCAATTCACGGGACTCTCTGGAAACACCATATATTTT
v_call: TRBV28; j_call: TRBJ1-5; d_call: .; clone_size: .; cdr3_aa: CASSSSGGQPQHF; cdr3_nt: TGTGCCAGCAGTTCATCGGGGGGGCAGCCCCAGCATTTT
v_call: TRBV29-1; j_call: TRBJ2-1; d_call: .; clone_size: .; cdr3_aa: CSVVTDNNEQFF; cdr3_nt: TGCAGCGTTGTGACAGATAACAATGAGCAGTTCTTC
v_call: TRBV2; j_call: TRBJ1-1; d_call: .; clone_size: .; cdr3_aa: CASRGEGNTEAFF; cdr3_nt: TGTGCCAGCAGGGGGGAGGGGAACACTGAAGCTTTCTTT
v_call: TRBV19; j_call: TRBJ1-5; d_call: .; clone_size: .; cdr3_aa: CASSKGGAGQPQHF; cdr3_nt: TGTGCCAGTAGTAAGGGAGGGGCGGGTCAGCCCCAGCATTTT
v_call: TRBV4-1; j_call: TRBJ2-1; d_call: TRBD2; clone_size: once; cdr3_aa: CASSLRESYNEQFF; cdr3_nt: TGCGCCAGCTCCCTGCGGGAGTCCTACAATGAGCAGTTCTTC
v_call: TRBV4-1; j_call: TRBJ2-1; d_call: TRBD2; clone_size: .; cdr3_aa: CASSPERGEQFF; cdr3_nt: TGCGCCAGCAGCCCAGAGCGGGGTGAGCAGTTCTTC
v_call: TRBV6-5; j_call: TRBJ2-3; d_call: TRBD1; clone_size: few; cdr3_aa: CASRDRGVTDTQYF; cdr3_nt: TGTGCCTCCCGGGACAGGGGGGTGACAGATACGCAGTATTTT
v_call: TRBV30; j_call: TRBJ2-3; d_call: .; clone_size: .; cdr3_aa: CAWSEGAGPTDTQYF; cdr3_nt: TGTGCCTGGAGTGAGGGGGCGGGACCAACAGATACGCAGTATTTT
v_call: TRBV5-1; j_call: TRBJ2-5; d_call: TRBD1; clone_size: .; cdr3_aa: CASSRDRQETQYF; cdr3_nt: TGCGCCAGCAGCCGGGACAGACAAGAGACCCAGTACTTC
v_call: TRBV10-3; j_call: TRBJ1-1; d_call: .; clone_size: .; cdr3_aa: CAISVFGGTEAFF; cdr3_nt: TGTGCCATCAGTGTATTCGGGGGCACTGAAGCTTTCTTT
v_call: TRBV5-1; j_call: TRBJ2-7; d_call: TRBD1; clone_size: .; cdr3_aa: CASSSDRSLYEQYF; cdr3_nt: TGCGCCAGCAGCTCGGACAGGTCCCTCTACGAGCAGTACTTC
v_call: TRBV5-1; j_call: TRBJ1-1; d_call: .; clone_size: few; cdr3_aa: CASSLNPNTEAFF; cdr3_nt: TGCGCCAGCAGCCTAAACCCGAACACTGAAGCTTTCTTT
v_call: TRBV15; j_call: TRBJ2-1; d_call: TRBD2; clone_size: .; cdr3_aa: CATSRGRLAGSHNEQFF; cdr3_nt: TGTGCCACCAGCAGGGGCCGCCTAGCGGGATCTCACAATGAGCAGTTCTTC
v_call: TRBV20-1; j_call: TRBJ2-7; d_call: .; clone_size: few; cdr3_aa: CSGAGPYEQYF; cdr3_nt: TGCAGTGGGGCGGGACCCTACGAGCAGTACTTC
v_call: TRBV7-3; j_call: TRBJ2-1; d_call: TRBD2; clone_size: once; cdr3_aa: CASSFGGGNEQFF; cdr3_nt: TGTGCCAGCAGCTTTGGCGGGGGGAATGAGCAGTTCTTC
v_call: TRBV5-1; j_call: TRBJ1-2; d_call: .; clone_size: .; cdr3_aa: CASSLGTVNYGYTF; cdr3_nt: TGCGCCAGCAGCTTGGGGACAGTCAACTATGGCTACACCTTC
v_call: TRBV28; j_call: TRBJ1-5; d_call: .; clone_size: .; cdr3_aa: CASSVTQPPSQHF; cdr3_nt: TGTGCCAGCAGTGTGACACAACCACCATCCCAGCATTTT
v_call: TRBV21-1; j_call: TRBJ1-2; d_call: .; clone_size: .; cdr3_aa: CASSKMWQRFYGYTF; cdr3_nt: TGTGCCAGCAGCAAAATGTGGCAACGATTCTATGGCTACACCTTC
v_call: TRBV30; j_call: TRBJ1-6; d_call: TRBD1; clone_size: .; cdr3_aa: CAWQLTGTGNSPLHF; cdr3_nt: TGTGCCTGGCAATTAACCGGGACAGGGAATTCACCCCTCCACTTT
v_call: TRBV29-1; j_call: TRBJ2-1; d_call: TRBD1; clone_size: .; cdr3_aa: CSVGQGGQFF; cdr3_nt: TGCAGCGTTGGACAGGGGGGGCAGTTCTTC
v_call: TRBV10-1; j_call: TRBJ1-1; d_call: .; clone_size: .; cdr3_aa: CASSESSGANTEAFF; cdr3_nt: TGCGCCAGCAGTGAGTCATCAGGGGCGAACACTGAAGCTTTCTTT
v_call: TRBV30; j_call: TRBJ2-5; d_call: TRBD2; clone_size: .; cdr3_aa: CAWSPGGPETQYF; cdr3_nt: TGTGCCTGGAGCCCGGGAGGCCCAGAGACCCAGTACTTC
v_call: TRBV9; j_call: TRBJ1-1; d_call: .; clone_size: few; cdr3_aa: CASSSRGGLDTEAFF; cdr3_nt: TGTGCCAGCAGCTCCCGGGGGGGGTTGGACACTGAAGCTTTCTTT
v_call: TRBV2; j_call: TRBJ2-7; d_call: .; clone_size: .; cdr3_aa: CASRTVSYEQYF; cdr3_nt: TGTGCCAGCAGGACAGTATCCTACGAGCAGTACTTC
v_call: TRBV6-1; j_call: TRBJ1-2; d_call: .; clone_size: .; cdr3_aa: CASSDLGLAGYTF; cdr3_nt: TGTGCCAGCAGTGATTTGGGGCTCGCTGGCTACACCTTC
v_call: TRBV7-3; j_call: TRBJ2-3; d_call: TRBD2; clone_size: .; cdr3_aa: CASSSAGTSGTDTQYF; cdr3_nt: TGTGCCAGCAGCTCCGCCGGGACTAGCGGCACAGATACGCAGTATTTT
v_call: TRBV5-6; j_call: TRBJ1-1; d_call: .; clone_size: few; cdr3_aa: CASSWTANTEAFF; cdr3_nt: TGTGCCAGCAGCTGGACAGCGAACACTGAAGCTTTCTTT
v_call: TRBV6-5; j_call: TRBJ2-1; d_call: .; clone_size: few; cdr3_aa: CASSYSADYNEQFF; cdr3_nt: TGTGCCAGCAGTTACTCGGCAGACTACAATGAGCAGTTCTTC
v_call: TRBV7-2; j_call: TRBJ2-7; d_call: TRBD1; clone_size: .; cdr3_aa: CASSSYRGYEQYF; cdr3_nt: TGTGCCAGCAGCTCCTACAGGGGTTACGAGCAGTACTTC
v_call: TRBV10-1; j_call: TRBJ1-2; d_call: .; clone_size: .; cdr3_aa: CASSGDRTADYTF; cdr3_nt: TGCGCCAGCAGCGGGGATCGGACAGCGGACTACACCTTC
v_call: TRBV5-1; j_call: TRBJ2-3; d_call: .; clone_size: .; cdr3_aa: CASSFRGTGTDTQYF; cdr3_nt: TGCGCCAGCAGCTTTAGGGGGACGGGCACAGATACGCAGTATTTT
v_call: TRBV9; j_call: TRBJ2-3; d_call: TRBD2; clone_size: .; cdr3_aa: CASSATSGVQNTQYF; cdr3_nt: TGTGCCAGCAGCGCAACTAGCGGGGTTCAAAATACGCAGTATTTT
v_call: TRBV7-9; j_call: TRBJ1-1; d_call: .; clone_size: .; cdr3_aa: CASSLAGGATTEAFF; cdr3_nt: TGTGCCAGCAGCTTAGCGGGAGGGGCGACCACTGAAGCTTTCTTT
v_call: TRBV6-1; j_call: TRBJ1-5; d_call: TRBD1; clone_size: .; cdr3_aa: CASRTDRGQPQHF; cdr3_nt: TGTGCCAGCAGAACAGACAGGGGCCAGCCCCAGCATTTT
v_call: TRBV7-9; j_call: TRBJ2-2; d_call: .; clone_size: .; cdr3_aa: CASTRRTGELFF; cdr3_nt: TGTGCCAGCACCAGGAGGACCGGGGAGCTGTTTTTT
v_call: TRBV29-1; j_call: TRBJ2-7; d_call: TRBD1; clone_size: .; cdr3_aa: CSVAGTGEDEQYF; cdr3_nt: TGCAGCGTTGCCGGGACAGGGGAAGACGAGCAGTACTTC
v_call: TRBV29-1; j_call: TRBJ2-3; d_call: .; clone_size: .; cdr3_aa: CSGAESTDTQYF; cdr3_nt: TGCAGCGGAGCGGAGAGCACAGATACGCAGTATTTT